Shown below are 21 T cell receptor beta chains from a single sample sequenced in a study of B cell selection in AIRE deficiency. TCRdb keeps only in-frame clones here, not all; method: immunoSEQ multiplex PCR. The repertoire has roughly 17,000 clones, about 93% of them found once; the top ten carry under 0.9%. Regulatory T cells were sorted as CD4+CD25hiCD127low/negative. Sample: CD4+CD25+ Tregs sorted from PBMCs. All receptors derive from a human donor in good health.

The chain combines TRBV6-6 with TRBJ2-3, with D maybe TRBD1 (5 bases). The CDR3 has 14 residues. Germline values: CDR1 MNHNY, CDR2 SVGAGI (reference sequence). Deletions cut 0 bases from V and 3 bases from J, with 7 bases between. CDR3 DNA: TGTGCCAGCAGTTACTCCTCAGGGACAGATACGCAGTATTTT. Translating it yields CASSYSSGTDTQYF.

The chain joins TRBV18 to TRBJ2-1; no firm D call. This CDR3 contains 12 residues. CDR1 and CDR2 from the germline V gene are KGHSH and LQKENI. V dropped 6 bases and J dropped 6 bases, with 9 bases sitting between them. The CDR3 DNA is TGTGCCAGCTCCCGAGACGTCAATGAGCAGTTCTTC. It translates to CASSRDVNEQFF.

This chain links TRBV7-2 with TRBJ2-3; maybe TRBD1 (6 bases). The germline V gene has CDR1 SGHTA and CDR2 FQGNSA. The V end lost 6 bases, the J end lost 11 bases, and 24 bases lay between the germline ends. This CDR3 is built from 15 residues. The CDR3 is CASRLRDTLLHMQYF. CDR3 coding DNA: TGTGCCAGCAGGCTCCGGGACACCCTACTTCATATGCAGTATTTT.

V and J are TRBV27 and TRBJ1-4; D is uncertain. There are 15 residues in the CDR3. V dropped 0 bases and J dropped 5 bases, with 10 bases sitting between them. In germline, CDR1 is MNHEY, CDR2 SMNVEV (reference sequence). CDR3 loop: CASSLSGFLNEKLFF. CDR3 sequence (DNA): TGTGCCAGCAGTTTATCGGGCTTTTTAAATGAAAAACTGTTTTTT.

This clone occurred once. The chain links TRBV10-2 to TRBJ2-7, with TRBD2 matching 15 bases. In germline, CDR1 is WSHSY, CDR2 SAAADI. V was clipped by 2 bases and J by 0 bases; unmatched bases: 2. This CDR3 contains 17 residues. CDR3 sequence (DNA): TGCGCCAGCAGTGAGGGGACTAGCGGGAGGTTCTCCTACGAGCAGTACTTC. The encoded protein is CASSEGTSGRFSYEQYF.

The V and J genes are TRBV10-3 and TRBJ2-1; 9 bases agree with TRBD1. Germline-derived CDR1 and CDR2 are ENHRY and SYGVKD. This CDR3 is 13 amino acids long. Unmatched junction bases numbered 3, after V lost 8 bases and J lost 4 bases. In nucleotides, the CDR3 is TGTGCCATCTCCGGGACAGGGTACAATGAGCAGTTCTTC. Translation gives CAISGTGYNEQFF.

The genes are TRBV28 and TRBJ2-7, with 9 bases matching TRBD2. The ends lost 6 bases at V and 6 bases at J; junction bases unmatched: 12. The CDR3 is made up of 15 amino acids. CDR1 is MDHEN, CDR2 SYDVKM, per germline. CDR3 DNA: TGTGCCAGCAGAACGAGCGGGGGGCCCCACGGCGAGCAGTACTTC. It specifies CASRTSGGPHGEQYF.

The chain couples TRBV7-3 to TRBJ2-3; unclear D gene. The CDR3 sequence is 15 residues long. The germline V gene has CDR1 SGHTA and CDR2 FQGTGA. Trimming pared 4 bases from V and 4 bases from J, leaving 15 bases between. As DNA, the CDR3 is TGTGCCAGCAGCTCCTCCCTAGGACGTCCAGATACGCAGTATTTT. Translation: CASSSSLGRPDTQYF.

The CDR3 DNA reads as TGTGCCAGCAGTGATAGAAGTGAAAAACTGTTTTTT. This sequence encodes CASSDRSEKLFF. This chain connects TRBV6-1 to TRBJ1-4; D remains ambiguous. V was clipped by 3 bases and J by 7 bases, with 6 bases between them. Germline assignment: CDR1 MNHNS and CDR2 SASEGT. This CDR3 has 12 amino acids.

The chain has TRBV10-3 and TRBJ2-3; 9 positions match TRBD1. Unmatched junction bases numbered 6, after V lost 11 bases and J lost 0 bases. Germline V lookup: CDR1 ENHRY, CDR2 SYGVKD. This CDR3 contains 14 residues. CDR3 coding DNA: TGTGCCGGGGGACAGGGCATGAGCACAGATACGCAGTATTTT. This encodes CAGGQGMSTDTQYF.

The chain carries TRBV10-3 and TRBJ2-3, with TRBD2 identical over 7 bases. Germline V gene sequence: CDR1 ENHRY, CDR2 SYGVKD. The CDR3 covers 15 residues. After removal of 0 bases from V and 4 bases from J, the junction contained 4 bases not matched to a gene. CDR3 amino acids: CAISESVLAADTQYF. The DNA for the CDR3 is TGTGCCATCAGTGAGTCAGTGCTAGCGGCAGATACGCAGTATTTT.

The chain joins TRBV15 to TRBJ2-1; 9 bases are shared with TRBD2. Trimming took 3 bases from V and 7 from J; bases not matched to a gene: 1. The CDR3 runs 13 residues. Germline values: CDR1 LNHNV, CDR2 YYDKDF (reference sequence). The CDR3 protein is CATSSLAGNEQFF. The DNA of the CDR3 is TGTGCCACCAGCAGCCTAGCGGGGAATGAGCAGTTCTTC.

This sequence joins TRBV28 and TRBJ2-6; D is uncertain. Germline-derived CDR1 and CDR2 are MDHEN and SYDVKM. CDR3 length equals 13 residues. V was cut by 6 bases and J by 13 bases, with 16 bases left in between. DNA of the CDR3: TGTGCCAGCAGCCCTAGGTCCGGTAAGGTCCTGACTTTC. This translates into CASSPRSGKVLTF.

The chain has TRBV5-1 and TRBJ2-7; 10 nucleotides match TRBD2. Germline V CDR1 and CDR2: SGHRS, YFSETQ. This CDR3 has 15 amino acids. V shed 4 bases, J shed 5 bases, and the junction held 9 bases outside the gene matches. The CDR3 DNA sequence: TGCGCCAGCAGCCCAAAAGCGGGAGGGGTTCACGAGCAGTACTTC. Protein sequence: CASSPKAGGVHEQYF.

The chain employs TRBV20-1 and TRBJ2-1; D is ambiguous. V was clipped by 4 bases and J by 6 bases, with 4 bases between them. Germline V CDR1 and CDR2: DFQATT, SNEGSKA (reference sequence). CDR3 length: 10 amino acids. CDR3 nucleotides: TGCAGTGCTATCGCCAATGAGCAGTTCTTC. Its protein is CSAIANEQFF.

As DNA, the CDR3 is TGTGCCAGTAGTATGTGGGACAGGGGTTACACTGAAGCTTTCTTT. The encoded protein is CASSMWDRGYTEAFF. The chain joins TRBV19 to TRBJ1-1; 10 bases match TRBD1. Germline CDR1 reads LNHDA; CDR2 reads SQIVND (reference sequence). V was clipped by 3 bases and J by 3 bases; unmatched bases: 4. The length of the CDR3 is 15 residues.

The chain combines TRBV9 with TRBJ2-7; tentatively, D is TRBD1 (6 bases). The length of the CDR3 is 14 residues. Trimming removed 0 bases from V and 6 bases from J, with 13 bases in between. Per germline, CDR1 SGDLS and CDR2 YYNGEE. CDR3: CASSVGVEGGEQYF. The CDR3, as DNA: TGTGCCAGCAGCGTAGGGGTCGAAGGGGGCGAGCAGTACTTC. The full variable domain, its missing parts supplied by reference TRBV9 and TRBJ2-7, is DSGVTQTPKHLITATGQRVTLRCSPRSGDLSVYWYQQSLDQGLQFLIQYYNGEERAKGNILERFSAQQFPDLHSELNLSSLELGDSALYFCASSVGVEGGEQYFGPGTRLTVT.

The chain uses TRBV7-2 and TRBJ2-5; D is ambiguous. The CDR3 length is 12 residues. CDR1 is SGHTA, CDR2 FQGNSA, per germline. V lost 0 bases and J lost 5, with 4 bases in between. The CDR3 nucleotides read TGTGCCAGCAGCTTAGCGCGGGAGACCCAGTACTTC. This gives the protein CASSLARETQYF.

The chain combines TRBV6-6 with TRBJ1-1; 7 nucleotides agree with TRBD1. Per germline, CDR1 MNHNY and CDR2 SVGAGI (reference sequence). The CDR3 covers 15 residues. Germline trimming cut 7 bases from V and 0 bases from J; bases unmatched to any gene: 8. CDR3 residues: CASNRQGDMNTEAFF. The CDR3 nucleotides are TGTGCCAGCAATAGGCAGGGGGATATGAACACTGAAGCTTTCTTT.

This clone has just one count. This sequence joins TRBV27 and TRBJ2-1, with D possibly being TRBD2 (6 bases). V was shortened by 5 bases and J by 3 bases, with 14 bases between the two germline ends. The CDR3 extends over 15 amino acids. From germline, CDR1 is MNHEY and CDR2 SMNVEV (reference sequence). CDR3 protein: CASSPRDFLYNEQFF. The CDR3 DNA follows: TGTGCCAGCAGTCCCCGGGACTTCCTCTACAATGAGCAGTTCTTC.

The V gene is TRBV29-1, the J gene TRBJ2-3, with D unclear. The CDR3 is 13 amino acids. V was shortened by 8 bases and J by 1 base, with 13 bases between the two germline ends. The germline V gene encodes CDR1 SQVTM and CDR2 ANQGSEA. CDR3 amino acids: CSLTPPGTDTQYF. The CDR3 DNA sequence: TGCAGCTTAACTCCTCCGGGCACAGATACGCAGTATTTT.